This T cell receptor beta chain was recovered during a study of blood T cell repertoires in COVID-19. The overall study: Sites in the United States, Italy and Spain provided acute and convalescent COVID-19 samples. From T cells, B-cell-depleted T cells, or PBMCs came the material, which was cDNA or gDNA.

Per the original data handling: Nucleated cell counts were estimated from reference gene primer amplification. The protocol was immunoSEQ multiplex PCR, while the TCRdb copy is restricted to in-frame clones and leaves out a portion. That table furnishes V, J and clone size, whereas the DNA furnished D and trimming. Of 90,000 to 110,000 clones listed, around three quarters were seen once; the top ten hold around 4%. This CDR3 is 12 amino acids long. The V end was cut by 5 bases, the J end by 6 bases, with 9 bases between. CDR1 is SEHNR and CDR2 is FQNEAQ in the germline V gene (reference sequence). The source of this sequence is a human donor in a cohort sampled during active or convalescent COVID-19. Material: peripheral blood. The chain employs TRBV7-9 and TRBJ2-3, with D perhaps matching TRBD1 (6 bases). CDR3 protein: CASSQRGDTQYF. CDR3 in DNA: TGTGCCAGCAGCCAAAGGGGGGATACGCAGTATTTT.